This paragraph reports one TCR beta chain. Authors of the study amplified TCR beta CDR3 regions from RNA transcripts. Initially, a first-round RT-PCR of the TCR CDR3 employed the HTBI primer set. TCRdb processed the multiplex PCR reads anew with MiXCR; each CDR3 protein has one entry. The repertoire includes approximately 700,000 distinct CDR3 sequences, roughly 17% of them detected once, and approximately 8% sits in the top ten. It was uncontrolled infection, other autoimmune disease, pregnancy or lactation that excluded patients. Clinical symptoms, serum thyroxine and TRAb, thyroid ultrasound and orbital computed tomography together formed the diagnostic basis. The sample comes from a study of T cells in Graves' hyperthyroidism and ophthalmopathy. Germline CDR1 reads MDHEN; CDR2 reads SYDVKM. The CDR3 is made up of 15 amino acids. V lost 4 bases and J 6 bases, leaving 15 bases between the germline ends.

The chain links TRBV28 to TRBJ1-4, with TRBD1 as a possible D gene (5 bases). Sequencing was performed on blood. This receptor was taken from a man between 18 and 35 years old with Graves' hyperthyroidism. CDR3 coding DNA: TGTGCCAGCAGTTCGATAAGGGGTTGGGATGAAAAACTGTTTTTT. Protein: CASSSIRGWDEKLFF.